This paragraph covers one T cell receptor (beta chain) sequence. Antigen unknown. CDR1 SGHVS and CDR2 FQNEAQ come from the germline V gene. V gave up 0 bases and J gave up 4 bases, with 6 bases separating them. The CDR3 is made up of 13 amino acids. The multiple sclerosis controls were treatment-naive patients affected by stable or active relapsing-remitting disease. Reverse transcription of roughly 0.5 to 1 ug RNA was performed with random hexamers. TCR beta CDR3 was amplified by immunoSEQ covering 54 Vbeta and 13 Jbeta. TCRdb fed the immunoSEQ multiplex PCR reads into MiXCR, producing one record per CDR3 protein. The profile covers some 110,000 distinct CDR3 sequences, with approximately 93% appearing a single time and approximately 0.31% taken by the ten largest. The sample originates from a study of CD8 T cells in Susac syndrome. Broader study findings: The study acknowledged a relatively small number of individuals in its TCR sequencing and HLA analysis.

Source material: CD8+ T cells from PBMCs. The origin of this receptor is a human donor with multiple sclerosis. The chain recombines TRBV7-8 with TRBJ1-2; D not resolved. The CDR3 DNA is TGTGCCAGCAGCTTAGCGTGGGCCTATGGCTACACCTTC. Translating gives CASSLAWAYGYTF.